The 11 T cell receptor beta chains presented below share a single source sample, sequenced in a study of blood T cells in healthy people across ages. Combining a sample-barcoded 5' primer with a J-beta primer mix, a second PCR ran for 7 to 11 cycles. Each CDR3 protein is one row after TCRdb ran MiXCR on the 5' RACE reads. This table holds around 710,000 distinct CDR3 sequences, 35% to 45% found once. The sequencing input was blood. These receptors were obtained from a woman aged 60-70 years in good health.

The chain links TRBV6-1 to TRBJ1-5; D is undetermined. The CDR3 loop spans 14 amino acids. The V end lost 2 bases, the J end lost 0 bases, and 5 bases lay between the germline ends. CDR1 MNHNS and CDR2 SASEGT come from the germline V gene. CDR3 sequence (DNA): TGTGCCAGCAGTGAACTTCATAGCAATCAGCCCCAGCATTTT. As protein: CASSELHSNQPQHF.

This rearrangement joins TRBV7-9 to TRBJ1-2; unclear D gene. Per the germline V gene, CDR1 is SEHNR and CDR2 is FQNEAQ (reference sequence). Trimming pared 6 bases from V and 3 bases from J, leaving 14 bases between. This CDR3 contains 14 residues. CDR3 protein: CASSPGGGHYGYTF. In DNA form, the CDR3 reads TGTGCCAGCAGTCCAGGCGGCGGGCACTATGGCTACACCTTC. The variable domain in full, with the rest retrieved from reference TRBV7-9 and TRBJ1-2, is DTGVSQNPRHKITKRGQNVTFRCDPISEHNRLYWYRQTLGQGPEFLTYFQNEAQLEKSRLLSDRFSAERPKGSFSTLEIQRTEQGDSAMYLCASSPGGGHYGYTFGSGTRLTVV.

The rearrangement links TRBV7-6 to TRBJ1-6, with a weak D call TRBD1 (5 bases). The CDR3 sequence is 17 residues long. Trimming stripped 5 bases from V and 6 bases from J, with 20 bases between. The germline gives CDR1 SGHVS, CDR2 FNYEAQ. The CDR3, as DNA: TGTGCCAGCAGCATTAAGGGCATCGGGGGTGGTAATTCACCCCTCCACTTT. It encodes CASSIKGIGGGNSPLHF. Full variable domain (missing parts from reference TRBV7-6 and TRBJ1-6): GAGVSQSPRYKVTKRGQDVALRCDPISGHVSLYWYRQALGQGPEFLTYFNYEAQQDKSGLPNDRFSAERPEGSISTLTIQRTEQRDSAMYRCASSIKGIGGGNSPLHFGNGTRLTVT.

This clonotype was counted a few times. The rearrangement joins TRBV2 to TRBJ1-6; 7 bases map to TRBD1. From germline, CDR1 is SNHLY and CDR2 FYNNEI. V dropped 11 bases and J dropped 4; count of bases not matched to a gene: 5. The CDR3 has 13 amino acids. In DNA, the CDR3 is TGTGCCGGTACGGGACAGTATAATTCACCCCTCCACTTT. This sequence encodes CAGTGQYNSPLHF. Together with reference TRBV2 and TRBJ1-6, the CDR3 gives the full variable domain: EPEVTQTPSHQVTQMGQEVILRCVPISNHLYFYWYRQILGQKVEFLVSFYNNEISEKSEIFDDQFSVERPDGSNFTLKIRSTKLEDSAMYFCAGTGQYNSPLHFGNGTRLTVT.

This clonotype was found a few times. The chain uses TRBV6-2 or TRBV6-3 and TRBJ2-7; a possible D gene is TRBD1 (5 bases). This CDR3 has 15 amino acids. V was shortened by 3 bases and J by 2 bases, with 14 bases between the two germline ends. Germline assignment: CDR1 MNHEY and CDR2 SVGEGT. For the CDR3, the DNA is TGTGCCAGCAGTTATTCCCCAACAGGCGCCTACGAGCAGTACTTC. Residues: CASSYSPTGAYEQYF.

This clonotype turned up a few times. The CDR3 coding sequence is TGTGCCTGGAGTGTACGAGGGTCGCAACCCCTCCACTTT. This sequence encodes CAWSVRGSQPLHF. The chain couples TRBV30 to TRBJ1-6; no clear D gene. The CDR3 is 13 residues long. Germline CDR1 and CDR2: GTSNPN and SVGIG (reference sequence). V shed 0 bases and J shed 12 bases, with 12 bases lying between them. Full variable domain (outside the CDR3, taken from reference TRBV30 and TRBJ1-6): SQTIHQWPATLVQPVGSPLSLECTVEGTSNPNLYWYRQAAGRGLQLLFYSVGIGQISSEVPQNLSASRPQDRQFILSSKKLLLSDSGFYLCAWSVRGSQPLHFGNGTRLTVT.

The chain joins TRBV20-1 to TRBJ2-1; 9 bases fit TRBD2. The end of the DNA aligns better with TRBJ2-7, so the J call may be wrong. The germline CDR1 and CDR2 sequences are DFQATT and SNEGSKA (reference sequence). The CDR3 totals 15 residues. Written as DNA, the CDR3 is TGCAGCTCTTCACCGGGACTAGCACGCTACAATGAGCAGTACTTC. Its protein product is CSSSPGLARYNEQYF.

The table lists this clonotype with many counts. The chain combines TRBV7-2 with TRBJ2-3, with TRBD2 matching over 10 bases. Germline CDR1 is SGHTA and CDR2 is FQGNSA. V lost 4 bases, J lost 0 bases, and 7 bases stayed unmatched. This CDR3 contains 17 residues. The chain's CDR3 is CASSSTPSGGSTDTQYF. The CDR3 nucleotides read TGTGCCAGCAGCTCGACCCCTAGCGGGGGAAGCACAGATACGCAGTATTTT.

In regard to this clonotype: Germline and junction disagree at one end, which may indicate a read error. The chain is built from TRBV6-5 and TRBJ2-1; TRBD2 matches 8 bases. This CDR3 spans 16 amino acids. Germline values: CDR1 MNHEY, CDR2 SVGAGI. The CDR3 DNA follows: TGTGCCGGCAGTTACATAGCGGGGTCGAAGAGGAATGAGCAGTTCTTC. Protein product: CAGSYIAGSKRNEQFF.

This clonotype has more than one count but fewer than ten. The chain recombines TRBV7-2 with TRBJ2-3, with 8 nucleotides matching TRBD2. The V segment lost 6 bases and the J segment 3 bases; nucleotides outside the gene matches: 8. The CDR3 is 15 residues long. Germline V gene lookup returns CDR1 SGHTA and CDR2 FQGNSA. The CDR3 protein is CASRLPGLVTDTQYF. The CDR3 bases are TGTGCCAGCAGGCTTCCGGGACTAGTAACAGATACGCAGTATTTT.

This clonotype was seen many times. This sequence joins TRBV29-1 and TRBJ2-7, with D perhaps assigned TRBD1 or TRBD2 (5 bases each). The CDR3 extends over 13 amino acids. With 3 bases removed from V and 10 bases from J, the gap between germline ends came to 19 bases. Germline CDR1 reads SQVTM; CDR2 reads ANQGSEA. Here the CDR3 reads CSVDTSQGRIQYF. Written as DNA, the CDR3 is TGCAGCGTTGACACTAGTCAGGGAAGAATCCAGTACTTC.